This paragraph reports one T cell receptor beta chain. Its antigen is currently unknown. This entry belongs to a study of pediatric ulcerative colitis. Study-wide background: Disease was pancolitis in seven or eight and left-sided in two, histology-confirmed.

The study, taken as a whole, reports: Acute severe colitis showed lower rectal diversity from clonal expansions. All ulcerative colitis patients, but no controls, carried two rectal clonotypes.

TCRdb's table, derived via immunoSEQ multiplex PCR, lists solely in-frame clones and lacks some. There are approximately 32,000 clones in the sample; around 82% occur only once, and around 4.5% lies in the top ten. V lost 5 bases to trimming and J lost 1 base, with 11 bases between them. Germline loops: CDR1 GTSNPN, CDR2 SVGIG (reference sequence). The CDR3 sequence is 13 residues long. The genes are TRBV30 and TRBJ1-1; D call uncertain. The specimen was blood. The origin of this receptor is a boy under 18 with severe ulcerative colitis. CDR3 sequence (DNA): TGTGCCTGGCGGGAGGGTCCGAACACTGAAGCTTTCTTT. This encodes CAWREGPNTEAFF.